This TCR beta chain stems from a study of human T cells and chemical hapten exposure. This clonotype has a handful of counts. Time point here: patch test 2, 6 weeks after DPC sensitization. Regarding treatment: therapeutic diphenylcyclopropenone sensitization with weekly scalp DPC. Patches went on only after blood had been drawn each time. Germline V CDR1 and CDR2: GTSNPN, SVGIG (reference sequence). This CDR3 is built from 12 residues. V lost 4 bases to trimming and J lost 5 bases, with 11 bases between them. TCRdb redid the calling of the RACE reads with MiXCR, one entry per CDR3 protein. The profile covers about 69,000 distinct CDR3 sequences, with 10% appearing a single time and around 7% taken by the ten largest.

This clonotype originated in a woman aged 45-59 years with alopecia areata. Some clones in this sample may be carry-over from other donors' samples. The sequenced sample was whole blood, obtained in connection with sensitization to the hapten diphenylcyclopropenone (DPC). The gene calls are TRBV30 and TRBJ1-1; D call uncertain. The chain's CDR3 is CAWKREVTEAFF. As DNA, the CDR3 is TGTGCCTGGAAGAGGGAGGTGACTGAAGCTTTCTTT.